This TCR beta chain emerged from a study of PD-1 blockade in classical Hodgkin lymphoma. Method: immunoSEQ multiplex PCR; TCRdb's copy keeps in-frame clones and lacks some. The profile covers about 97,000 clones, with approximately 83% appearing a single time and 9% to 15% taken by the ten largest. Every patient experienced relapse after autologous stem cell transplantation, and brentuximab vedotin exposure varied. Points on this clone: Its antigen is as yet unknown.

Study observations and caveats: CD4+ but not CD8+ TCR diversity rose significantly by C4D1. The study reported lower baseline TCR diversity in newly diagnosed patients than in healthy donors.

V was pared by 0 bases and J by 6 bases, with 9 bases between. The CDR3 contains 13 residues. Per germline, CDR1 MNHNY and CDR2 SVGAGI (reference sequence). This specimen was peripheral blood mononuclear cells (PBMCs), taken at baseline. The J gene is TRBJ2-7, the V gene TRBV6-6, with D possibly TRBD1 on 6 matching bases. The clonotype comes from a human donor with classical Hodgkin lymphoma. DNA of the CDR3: TGTGCCAGCAGTTACTCGATCAGGGGCGAGCAGTACTTC. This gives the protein CASSYSIRGEQYF.